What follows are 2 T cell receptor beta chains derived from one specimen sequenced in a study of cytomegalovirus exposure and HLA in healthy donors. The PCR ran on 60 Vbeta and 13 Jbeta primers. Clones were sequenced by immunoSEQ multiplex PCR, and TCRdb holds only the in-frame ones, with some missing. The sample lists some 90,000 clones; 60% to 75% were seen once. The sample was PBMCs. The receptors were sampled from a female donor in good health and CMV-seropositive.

In DNA, the CDR3 is TGTGCCAGCAGCTTAGGTCGCGGTTATGAAGAGACCCAGTACTTC. Translated, it gives CASSLGRGYEETQYF. This chain uses TRBV7-9 with TRBJ2-5; D call uncertain. CDR1 is SEHNR and CDR2 is FQNEAQ in the germline V gene (reference sequence). CDR3 length: 15 residues. The V end lost 1 base, the J end lost 3 bases, and 12 bases lay between the germline ends.

The chain's CDR3 is CASSISGGFPNEQFF. The CDR3 DNA follows: TGTGCCAGCAGCATATCAGGGGGATTTCCCAATGAGCAGTTCTTC. The rearrangement links TRBV7-2 to TRBJ2-1, with 7 bases lining up with TRBD1. The germline V gene has CDR1 SGHTA and CDR2 FQGNSA. With 5 bases clipped from V and 6 bases from J, the junction kept 10 bases outside the gene matches. This CDR3 contains 15 residues.